This T cell receptor (beta chain) was documented in a study of T-cell memory formation after mild COVID-19. Study-level points and caveats: Whether second-wave clones peaking at day 37 were SARS-CoV-2 specific went unconfirmed.

CDR1 and CDR2 (germline): SNHLY, FYNNEI. This CDR3 has 16 residues. The V gene lost 8 bases and the J gene lost 0 bases, with 20 bases spanning the gap. A single record per CDR3 protein comes from TCRdb applying MiXCR to the 5' RACE reads. The data contain around 390,000 distinct CDR3 sequences, approximately 15% of them singletons. A word on this clonotype: Its antigen is as yet unknown.

The chain uses TRBV2 and TRBJ2-7; D might be TRBD1 (5 bases). Specimen: PBMCs or a T cell subset sorted from them (not recorded which). The receptor's source is a man aged 18 to 30 who had mild COVID-19 (a few samples of this study predate the infection). Cell type and time point are not known. Here the CDR3 DNA reads TGTGCCAGCGGATTCTTTAGGGGTGTTAGCTCCTACGAGCAGTACTTC. Protein product: CASGFFRGVSSYEQYF.